The 17 T cell receptor beta chains presented below share a single source sample, sequenced in a study of Tregs in tolerant kidney transplant recipients (dated by TCRdb to the late 2010s). Library creation used the immunoSEQ multiplex PCR assay. In its TCRdb copy, this immuneACCESS table keeps in-frame sequences only and misses some clones. Where compared with another copy, unresolved V genes explain less than half of these, and the others have no known cause. This sample holds about 2,400 clones; under 55% were observed only once. Of the sample, 7% to 7.5% falls within the top ten clones. What these receptors recognize is not known. The sequenced material came from Tregs from blood cultured with allogeneic cells. The receptors derive from a human donor in good health.

Only a few counts were recorded for this clone. V usage is TRBV7-6 and J usage is TRBJ1-6; D is ambiguous. Germline loops: CDR1 SGHVS, CDR2 FNYEAQ. V was pared by 2 bases and J by 7 bases, with 9 bases between. This CDR3 contains 14 residues. The CDR3 protein is CASSLRPGNSPLHF. CDR3 coding DNA: TGTGCCAGCAGCTTACGCCCCGGGAATTCACCCCTCCACTTT.

This clone is medium-sized. The genes are TRBV19 and TRBJ2-7; D perhaps matches TRBD2 (6 bases). V gave up 4 bases and J gave up 2 bases, with 18 bases separating them. This CDR3 region has 16 residues. Germline V gene data show CDR1 as LNHDA and CDR2 as SQIVND (reference sequence). CDR3 residues: CASSSVGGVVAYEQYF. The CDR3 region has the DNA TGTGCCAGTAGTAGCGTGGGGGGAGTGGTGGCCTACGAGCAGTACTTC. Full variable domain (rest looked up from reference TRBV19 and TRBJ2-7): DGGITQSPKYLFRKEGQNVTLSCEQNLNHDAMYWYRQDPGQGLRLIYYSQIVNDFQKGDIAEGYSVSREKKESFPLTVTSAQKNPTAFYLCASSSVGGVVAYEQYFGPGTRLTVT.

This rearrangement joins TRBV5-1 to TRBJ2-7; D may be TRBD1 or TRBD2 (5 bases each). The CDR3 has 16 residues. CDR1 is SGHRS and CDR2 is YFSETQ in the germline V gene. Trimming shortened V by 0 bases and J by 3 bases, and 16 bases separated the two germline ends. CDR3 sequence reads: CASSLARAWGNYEQYF. The CDR3 DNA reads as TGCGCCAGCAGCTTGGCCAGGGCGTGGGGGAACTACGAGCAGTACTTC.

The chain has TRBV6-1 and TRBJ2-5; 12 bases agree with TRBD1. This CDR3 has 14 amino acids. Trimming took 5 bases from V and 8 from J; bases not matched to a gene: 6. CDR1 MNHNS and CDR2 SASEGT come from the germline V gene. The CDR3 DNA sequence: TGTGCCAGCAGTTCGCCGGGACAGGGGGCCACCCAGTACTTC. It is translated as CASSSPGQGATQYF.

This clone has only a few counts. V usage is TRBV23-1 and J usage is TRBJ1-1, with 9 bases lining up with TRBD1. TRBV23-1 is filed as an ORF, its function uncertain. V shed 6 bases, J shed 3 bases, and the junction held 11 bases outside the gene matches. The CDR3 contains 16 residues. This chain's CDR3 is CASRHDLQGADTEAFF. The CDR3 DNA is TGCGCCAGCAGGCACGACTTACAGGGGGCCGACACTGAAGCTTTCTTT.

This clone is medium-sized (0.01 to 0.1%) within its sample. Written as DNA, the CDR3 is TGTGCCAGCAGCGACCTCAGCCGGGGGCAGTTCTTC. The encoded protein is CASSDLSRGQFF. J is TRBJ2-1 and V is TRBV7-9; maybe TRBD2 (5 bases). The CDR3 totals 12 residues. V lost 5 bases and J lost 12, with 14 bases in between. Germline loops: CDR1 SEHNR, CDR2 FQNEAQ (reference sequence).

The CDR3 DNA sequence: TGCGCCAGCAGCTTGGCCCCAGGGGGCACAGATACGCAGTATTTT. Amino acids: CASSLAPGGTDTQYF. The V and J genes are TRBV5-1 and TRBJ2-3; D possibly corresponds to TRBD1 (6 bases). V was cut by 0 bases and J by 1 base, with 9 bases left in between. Germline CDR1 is SGHRS and CDR2 is YFSETQ. This CDR3 contains 15 residues.

CDR3 sequence reads: CASSPLQAGAQPHEQFF. The CDR3 bases are TGTGCCAGCTCACCACTTCAAGCGGGGGCTCAACCCCATGAGCAGTTCTTC. V gene TRBV18 combines with J gene TRBJ2-1; 8 bases agree with TRBD2. Germline loops: CDR1 KGHSH, CDR2 LQKENI. V was pared by 1 base and J by 8 bases, with 13 bases of the junction left unmatched. The CDR3 spans 17 residues. Filled out from reference TRBV18 and TRBJ2-1, the complete variable domain reads NAGVMQNPRHLVRRRGQEARLRCSPMKGHSHVYWYRQLPEEGLKFMVYLQKENIIDESGMPKERFSAEFPKEGPSILRIQQVVRGDSAAYFCASSPLQAGAQPHEQFFGPGTRLTVL.

This clone is deemed large. The chain employs TRBV7-8 and TRBJ1-6; D is possibly TRBD1 (5 bases). The V end lost 2 bases, the J end lost 13 bases, and 12 bases lay between the germline ends. This CDR3 has 13 amino acids. Germline V gene sequence: CDR1 SGHVS, CDR2 FQNEAQ. The CDR3 region is CASSLRQGSPLHF. The CDR3 DNA reads as TGTGCCAGCAGCTTACGTCAGGGCAGCCCCCTCCACTTT.

The chain recombines TRBV7-9 with TRBJ1-2; TRBD1 might be the D (5 bases). Per germline, CDR1 SEHNR and CDR2 FQNEAQ (reference sequence). V lost 5 bases to trimming and J lost 8 bases, with 21 bases between them. This CDR3 spans 15 amino acids. The chain's CDR3 is CASSPQLHSGRGYTF. CDR3 sequence (DNA): TGTGCCAGCAGCCCACAACTACACTCAGGGAGGGGCTACACCTTC.

The V gene is TRBV6-6, the J gene TRBJ1-6, with D hard to call. The CDR3 extends over 15 amino acids. Trimming took 6 bases from V and 7 from J, leaving 16 bases between them. The germline V gene has CDR1 MNHNY and CDR2 SVGAGI (reference sequence). In DNA form, the CDR3 reads TGTGCCAGCAGCCTGTTGGGCTCCTTCAATTCACCCCTCCACTTT. It encodes CASSLLGSFNSPLHF.

The chain recombines TRBV6-1 with TRBJ2-1, with TRBD1 matching over 7 bases. The germline CDR1 and CDR2 sequences are MNHNS and SASEGT. Trimming took 2 bases from V and 4 from J; bases not matched to a gene: 8. This CDR3 has 16 amino acids. Here the CDR3 DNA reads TGTGCCAGCAGTGAAATGGCCGGGACAGCATACAATGAGCAGTTCTTC. Its translation: CASSEMAGTAYNEQFF.

V gene TRBV5-4 combines with J gene TRBJ1-6; 8 nucleotides align to TRBD1. Germline assignment: CDR1 SGHNT and CDR2 YYREEE (reference sequence). The CDR3 has 15 amino acids. Trimming took 5 bases from V and 3 from J; bases not matched to a gene: 4. The CDR3 nucleotides read TGTGCCAGCAGTCCTGACAGGGGCTATAATTCACCCCTCCACTTT. Translated: CASSPDRGYNSPLHF. Drawing the rest from reference TRBV5-4 and TRBJ1-6, the complete variable domain is ETGVTQSPTHLIKTRGQQVTLRCSSQSGHNTVSWYQQALGQGPQFIFQYYREEENGRGNFPPRFSGLQFPNYSSELNVNALELDDSALYLCASSPDRGYNSPLHFGNGTRLTVT.

V is TRBV7-2 and J is TRBJ2-7; 8 positions agree with TRBD2. This CDR3 is built from 15 residues. V dropped 0 bases and J dropped 3; count of bases not matched to a gene: 4. The germline gives CDR1 SGHTA, CDR2 FQGNSA. The CDR3 region has the DNA TGTGCCAGCAGCTTAGCGGGCGGGAGGAGCTACGAGCAGTACTTC. Amino acids: CASSLAGGRSYEQYF.

By sample fraction, this clone is medium-sized. The rearrangement links TRBV5-1 to TRBJ2-2, with TRBD1 matching 8 bases. V shed 2 bases and J 7 bases; nucleotides not matched to a gene: 7. Germline V gene sequence: CDR1 SGHRS, CDR2 YFSETQ. The CDR3 length is 15 residues. In DNA, the CDR3 is TGCGCCAGCAGCTTATGGACAGGGCTGAGCGGGGAGCTGTTTTTT. Residues: CASSLWTGLSGELFF.

The rearrangement joins TRBV11-1 to TRBJ2-1, with D unclear. The CDR3 has 13 residues. V was trimmed by 5 bases and J by 4 bases, leaving 9 bases between them. Germline CDR1 reads SGHAT; CDR2 reads FQDESV (reference sequence). CDR3 bases: TGTGCCAGCAGCGGCTTCACTTACAATGAGCAGTTCTTC. It is translated as CASSGFTYNEQFF. Combining the CDR3 with reference TRBV11-1 and TRBJ2-1 gives the whole variable domain EAEVAQSPRYKITEKSQAVAFWCDPISGHATLYWYRQILGQGPELLVQFQDESVVDDSQLPKDRFSAERLKGVDSTLKIQPAELGDSAMYLCASSGFTYNEQFFGPGTRLTVL.

The sample holds a few counts of this clone. The CDR3 is CASSLRRGVTETQYF. Here the CDR3 DNA reads TGTGCCAGCAGCTTGCGCAGGGGTGTTACAGAGACCCAGTACTTC. The rearrangement uses TRBV5-4 and TRBJ2-5, with TRBD1 as a possible D gene (6 bases). CDR1 is SGHNT and CDR2 is YYREEE in the germline V gene (reference sequence). V lost 1 base, J lost 4 bases, and 14 bases lay in between. This CDR3 comprises 15 residues.